This TCR beta chain came from a study of shared clonotypes between healthy human individuals. The study, taken as a whole, reports: Incomplete sequencing of sorted subsets was indicated by rarefaction despite large depth. There were few donors, and this limited the genetic and exposure-history diversity represented.

Germline V gene data show CDR1 as SGDLS and CDR2 as YYNGEE. CDR3 length: 15 residues. Data came from immunoSEQ multiplex PCR; TCRdb stores just in-frame clones and leaves some out. This table has 1 million to 1.2 million clones, around three quarters appearing once. About this clone itself: Its target is not known. The junction does not match germline at one end; this may be a read error.

The chain links TRBV9 to TRBJ1-3; D unresolved. The sequenced material came from memory CD4+ T cells from PBMCs. Subset reported: CD45RA-negative fraction. This receptor was identified in a man younger than 30 in good health. Some clones in this sample may be carry-over from other donors' samples. The DNA of the CDR3 is TGTGCCAGCAGCGTAGCCCCTACGCATGGACACACCATATATTTT. Its protein is CASSVAPTHGHTIYF. Full variable domain (outside the CDR3, taken from reference TRBV9 and TRBJ1-3): DSGVTQTPKHLITATGQRVTLRCSPRSGDLSVYWYQQSLDQGLQFLIQYYNGEERAKGNILERFSAQQFPDLHSELNLSSLELGDSALYFCASSVAPTHGHTIYFGEGSWLTVV.